This is a list of T cell receptor beta chains from one sample in a study of blood T cell repertoires in COVID-19. Sequencing was performed with immunoSEQ multiplex PCR; in TCRdb, only in-frame clones are kept and a portion is missing. The table lists roughly 450,000 clones, roughly 91% of them singletons. Sequences were obtained from PBMCs or T cells enriched from blood (not recorded which). These receptors were collected from a man younger than 35 who had recovered from COVID-19. Both conserved end residues are trimmed from each CDR3.

cdr3_aa j_call v_call
ASGLELNPGRKNTEAF TRBJ1-1 TRBV12-5
SVLQGAGQPQH TRBJ1-5 TRBV29-1
ASSSLPAGPRYGYT TRBJ1-2 TRBV19
ASSRQGAGNTEAF TRBJ1-1 TRBV3-1/TRBV3-2
ASSRRSTGIGIYEQY TRBJ2-7 TRBV23-1
ASKESRGQAVH TRBJ1-6 TRBV2
ASSENRATGKLF TRBJ1-4 TRBV10-1
ASSQGTAHNEAF TRBJ1-1 TRBV7-8
ASSYGQREGTQY TRBJ2-3 TRBV6-9
ASSRGQADTQY TRBJ2-3 TRBV12-3/TRBV12-4
ASSLVAGRTYEQY TRBJ2-7 TRBV5-1
ASSPRTGQGNTEAF TRBJ1-1 TRBV5-5
ASSLGAGGSAEAF TRBJ1-1 TRBV5-8
ASRAGGRNTQY TRBJ2-3 TRBV6-5
ASKASYNEQF TRBJ2-1 TRBV19
ASSPVVSQGSYGYT TRBJ1-2 TRBV18
ASSQRDNLAF TRBJ1-1 TRBV12-3/TRBV12-4
ASSLVYFGLVAGNTIY TRBJ1-3 TRBV7-2
ASRDRDNQPQH TRBJ1-5 TRBV6-5
ASSVSQGDTQY TRBJ2-3 TRBV3-1/TRBV3-2
AWSEAQTGSGEKLF TRBJ1-4 TRBV30
ASSQGLQSNQPQH TRBJ1-5 TRBV3-1/TRBV3-2
ASSESGTVTEAF TRBJ1-1 TRBV10-2
ASSFPGLAGGREQY TRBJ2-7 TRBV5-5
ASSMLGETEAF TRBJ1-1 TRBV12-3/TRBV12-4
ATSDPGQGGVGELF TRBJ2-2 TRBV24-1
ASSLRGTSYNEQF TRBJ2-1 TRBV6-2/TRBV6-3